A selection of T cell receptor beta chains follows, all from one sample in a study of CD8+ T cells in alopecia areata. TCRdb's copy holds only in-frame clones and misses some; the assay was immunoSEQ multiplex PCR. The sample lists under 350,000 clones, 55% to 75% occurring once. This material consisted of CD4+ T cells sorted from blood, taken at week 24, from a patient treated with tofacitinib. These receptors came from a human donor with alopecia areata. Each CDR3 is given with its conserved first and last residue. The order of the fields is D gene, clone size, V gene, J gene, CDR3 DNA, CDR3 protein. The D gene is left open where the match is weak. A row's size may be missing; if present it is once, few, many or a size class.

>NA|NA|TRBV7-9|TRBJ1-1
TGTGCCAGCAGCTTAGACCAGCATGAAGCTTTCTTT
CASSLDQHEAFF
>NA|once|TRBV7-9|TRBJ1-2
TGTGCCAGCAGCCCTCTAGCCGGGACAAGCTATGGCTACACCTTC
CASSPLAGTSYGYTF
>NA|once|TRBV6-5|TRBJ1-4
TGTGCCACCCAAGACCCAACTAATGAAAAACTGTTTTTT
CATQDPTNEKLFF
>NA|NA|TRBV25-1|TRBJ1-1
TGTGCCAGCAGTTTGTCGACAGCCTATGAAGCTTTCTTT
CASSLSTAYEAFF
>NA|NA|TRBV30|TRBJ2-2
TGTGCCTCCTTAAGACTGGGAGGAACCGGGGAGCTGTTTTTT
CASLRLGGTGELFF
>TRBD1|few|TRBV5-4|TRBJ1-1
TGTGCCAGCAGCTTGGACAGGGGGAGGACTGAAGCTTTCTTT
CASSLDRGRTEAFF
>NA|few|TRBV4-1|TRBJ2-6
TGCGCCAGCAGCCAACACGGGGGCCTAGGTTTCTCTGGGGCCAACGTCCTGACTTTC
CASSQHGGLGFSGANVLTF
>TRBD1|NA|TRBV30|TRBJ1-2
TGTGCCTGGAGTTCCAACAGGGGCGCGGATGGCTACACCTTC
CAWSSNRGADGYTF
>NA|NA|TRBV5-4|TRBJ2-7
TGTGCCAGCAGCGGCCGGAGCTCCTACGAGCAGTACTTC
CASSGRSSYEQYF
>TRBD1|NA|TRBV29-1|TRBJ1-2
TGCAGCGTTGATTGGGACAGTGATCCTATGGGCTACACCTTC
CSVDWDSDPMGYTF
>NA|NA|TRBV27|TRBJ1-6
TGTGCCAGCAGTCAGGACGGGCGCCGGTCCCTCCACTTT
CASSQDGRRSLHF
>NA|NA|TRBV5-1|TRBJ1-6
TGCGCCAGCAGCTATGGAGAGGGTTCACCCCTCCACTTT
CASSYGEGSPLHF
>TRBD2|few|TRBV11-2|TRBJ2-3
TGTGCCAGCAGTCCGGGACTAACGCAGTATTTT
CASSPGLTQYF
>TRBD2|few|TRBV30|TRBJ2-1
TGTGCCTGGAGTAAGAGCGGGGCAGTCAATGAGCAGTTCTTC
CAWSKSGAVNEQFF
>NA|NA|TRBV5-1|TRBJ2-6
TGCGCCAGCAGCTTGGTAGGGACTGGGGCCAACGTCCTGACTTTC
CASSLVGTGANVLTF
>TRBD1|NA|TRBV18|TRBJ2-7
TGTGCCAGCTCACTAGGGACAGGGAGCGAGCAGTACTTC
CASSLGTGSEQYF
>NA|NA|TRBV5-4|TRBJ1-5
TGTGCCAGCAGCTTAATCCCAGGGGAAACCCAGCATTTT
CASSLIPGETQHF
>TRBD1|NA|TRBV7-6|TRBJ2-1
TGTGCCAGCAGCCAGACAGGGAGCTCCTACAATGAGCAGTTCTTC
CASSQTGSSYNEQFF
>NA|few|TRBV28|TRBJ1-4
TGTGCCAGCAGTTTGTTACAGCTTAATGAAAAACTGTTTTTT
CASSLLQLNEKLFF
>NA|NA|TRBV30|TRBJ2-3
TGTGCCTGGAGAACGGCGGGCACAGATACGCAGTATTTT
CAWRTAGTDTQYF
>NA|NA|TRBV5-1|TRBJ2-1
TGCGCCAGCAGCTTGCCCCGAGGGGACGGCTCCTACAATGAGCAGTTCTTC
CASSLPRGDGSYNEQFF
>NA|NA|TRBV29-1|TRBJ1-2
TGCAGCGTTGCTAGGGGGTCTAAAGGCTACACCTTC
CSVARGSKGYTF
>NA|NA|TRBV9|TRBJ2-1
TGTGCCAGCAGCGTAGCGTCAGGTCTCAATGAGCAGTTCTTC
CASSVASGLNEQFF
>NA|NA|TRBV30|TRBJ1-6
TGTGCCTGGAGTCGCCAAAACACGGCGGCTAGCTCCTATAATTCACCCCTCCACTTT
CAWSRQNTAASSYNSPLHF
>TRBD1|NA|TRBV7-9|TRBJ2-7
TGTGCCAGCAGGACCCCGACAGGGACCGGAGAGCAGTACTTC
CASRTPTGTGEQYF